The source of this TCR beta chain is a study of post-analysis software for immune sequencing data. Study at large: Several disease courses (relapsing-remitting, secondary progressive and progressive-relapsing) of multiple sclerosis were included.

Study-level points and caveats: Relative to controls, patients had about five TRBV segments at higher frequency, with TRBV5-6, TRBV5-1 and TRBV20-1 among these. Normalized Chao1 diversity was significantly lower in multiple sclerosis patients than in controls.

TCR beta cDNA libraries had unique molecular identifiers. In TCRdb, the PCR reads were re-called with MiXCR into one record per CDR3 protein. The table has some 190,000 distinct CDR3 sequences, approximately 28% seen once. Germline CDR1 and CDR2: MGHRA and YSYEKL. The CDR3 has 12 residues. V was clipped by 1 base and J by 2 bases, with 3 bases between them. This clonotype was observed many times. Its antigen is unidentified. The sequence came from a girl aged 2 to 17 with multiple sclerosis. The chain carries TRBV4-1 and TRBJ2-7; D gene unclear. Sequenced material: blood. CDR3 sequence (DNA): TGCGCCAGCAGCCAAGGAACCTACGAGCAGTACTTC. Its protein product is CASSQGTYEQYF.